This is a list of T cell receptor beta chains from one sample in a study of Ad26.COV2.S vaccination and SARS-CoV-2 variants. The data were produced by immunoSEQ multiplex PCR, yet TCRdb's version contains in-frame clones alone and is incomplete. Here the sample spans approximately 140,000 clones, roughly 90% being singletons. The sequencing used peripheral blood, collected after recovery from COVID-19. The receptors were gathered from a human donor who had recovered from COVID-19. The conserved cysteine and the conserved F or W are not part of the CDR3 here. Fields, in order: J gene, V gene, CDR3 protein.

j_call: TRBJ2-1; v_call: TRBV7-8; cdr3_aa: ASSSSGASSYNEQF
j_call: TRBJ2-1; v_call: TRBV7-2; cdr3_aa: ASSRKRLYEQF
j_call: TRBJ2-5; v_call: TRBV15; cdr3_aa: ATSGGAETQY
j_call: TRBJ1-5; v_call: TRBV7-2; cdr3_aa: ASSAGQGSSAQH
j_call: TRBJ1-2; v_call: TRBV11-2; cdr3_aa: ASSPRDTYYGYT
j_call: TRBJ1-6; v_call: TRBV19; cdr3_aa: ASSIALTGEPYNSPLH
j_call: TRBJ1-5; v_call: TRBV6-6; cdr3_aa: ASSLRRTNQPQH
j_call: TRBJ2-3; v_call: TRBV11-2; cdr3_aa: ASRALGRGSTDTQY
j_call: TRBJ2-7; v_call: TRBV4-3; cdr3_aa: ASSQGSTGAFYEQY
j_call: TRBJ1-1; v_call: TRBV10-3; cdr3_aa: AISGDRGETEAF
j_call: TRBJ1-2; v_call: TRBV28; cdr3_aa: ASSRGGRGYGYT
j_call: TRBJ2-4; v_call: TRBV11-3; cdr3_aa: ASSLRQGNIQY
j_call: TRBJ1-3; v_call: TRBV6-1; cdr3_aa: ASSESGGPGNTIY
j_call: TRBJ1-1; v_call: TRBV5-4; cdr3_aa: ASREDRGVVNTEAF
j_call: TRBJ1-3; v_call: TRBV12-3/TRBV12-4; cdr3_aa: ASSFFRDTIY
j_call: TRBJ2-3; v_call: TRBV11-2; cdr3_aa: ASSLGLSTDTQY
j_call: TRBJ1-5; v_call: TRBV9; cdr3_aa: ASSTGDSSNQPQH
j_call: TRBJ2-6; v_call: TRBV2; cdr3_aa: ASSAEGAGANVLT
j_call: TRBJ1-6; v_call: TRBV4-3; cdr3_aa: ASSQDRGGFNSPLH
j_call: TRBJ2-1; v_call: TRBV19; cdr3_aa: ASSIERWDSNNEQF
j_call: TRBJ1-1; v_call: TRBV18; cdr3_aa: ASSPPGGKNTEAF
j_call: TRBJ2-7; v_call: TRBV11-3; cdr3_aa: ASSFRGLGYEQY
j_call: TRBJ1-4; v_call: TRBV9; cdr3_aa: ASSATGGMGEKLF
j_call: TRBJ1-6; v_call: TRBV23-1; cdr3_aa: ASSQGLPRRDYNSPLH
j_call: TRBJ2-1; v_call: TRBV19; cdr3_aa: ATSTGTYNEQF
j_call: TRBJ1-1; v_call: TRBV5-6; cdr3_aa: ASSLPTGARHTEAF
j_call: TRBJ2-7; v_call: TRBV28; cdr3_aa: ASSLGQSYEQY
j_call: TRBJ2-4; v_call: TRBV2; cdr3_aa: ASRGGSIAKNIQY
j_call: TRBJ2-6; v_call: TRBV19; cdr3_aa: ASSTATSGPGAGANVLT
j_call: TRBJ1-2; v_call: TRBV29-1; cdr3_aa: SAWTGGRDGYT